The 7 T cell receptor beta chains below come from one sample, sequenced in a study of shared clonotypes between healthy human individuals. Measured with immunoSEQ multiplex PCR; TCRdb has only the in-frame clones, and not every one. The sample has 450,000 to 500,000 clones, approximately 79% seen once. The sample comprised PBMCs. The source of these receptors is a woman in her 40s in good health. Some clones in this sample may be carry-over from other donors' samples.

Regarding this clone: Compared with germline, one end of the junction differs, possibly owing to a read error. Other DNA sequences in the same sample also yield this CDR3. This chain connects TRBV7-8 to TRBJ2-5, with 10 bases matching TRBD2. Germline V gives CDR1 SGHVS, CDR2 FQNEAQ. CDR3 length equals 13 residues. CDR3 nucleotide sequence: TGTGCCAGCAGCCTAGCGGGGGTGGAGACCCAGTACTTC. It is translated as CASSLAGVETQYF.

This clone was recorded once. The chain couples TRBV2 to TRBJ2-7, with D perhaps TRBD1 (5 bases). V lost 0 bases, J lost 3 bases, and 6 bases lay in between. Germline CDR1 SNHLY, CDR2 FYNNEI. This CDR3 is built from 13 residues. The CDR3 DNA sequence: TGTGCCAGCAGTGAAGCCGACAGCTACGAGCAGTACTTC. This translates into CASSEADSYEQYF.

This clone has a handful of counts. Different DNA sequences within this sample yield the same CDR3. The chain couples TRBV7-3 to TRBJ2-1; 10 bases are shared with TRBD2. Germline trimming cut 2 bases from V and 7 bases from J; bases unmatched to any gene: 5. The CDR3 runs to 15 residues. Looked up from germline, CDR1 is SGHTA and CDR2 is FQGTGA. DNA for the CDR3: TGTGCCAGCAGCTTAGTCCTAGCGGGAGCGAATGAGCAGTTCTTC. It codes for CASSLVLAGANEQFF.

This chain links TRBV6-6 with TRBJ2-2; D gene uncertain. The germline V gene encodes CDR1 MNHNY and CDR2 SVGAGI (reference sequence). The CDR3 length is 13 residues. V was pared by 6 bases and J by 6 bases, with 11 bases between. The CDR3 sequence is CASRDPRPGELFF. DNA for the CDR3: TGTGCCAGCAGGGACCCCCGACCCGGGGAGCTGTTTTTT.

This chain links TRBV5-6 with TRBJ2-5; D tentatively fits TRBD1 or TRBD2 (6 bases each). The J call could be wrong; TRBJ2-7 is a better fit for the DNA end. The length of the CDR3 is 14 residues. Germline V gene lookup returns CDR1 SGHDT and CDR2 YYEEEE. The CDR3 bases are TGTGCCAGCAGCCTTGGAGGGGACACCTACGAGCAGTACTTC. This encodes CASSLGGDTYEQYF.

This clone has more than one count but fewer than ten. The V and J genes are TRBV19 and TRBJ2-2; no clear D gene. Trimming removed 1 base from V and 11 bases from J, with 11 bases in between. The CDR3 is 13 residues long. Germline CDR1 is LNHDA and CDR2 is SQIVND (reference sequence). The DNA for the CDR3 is TGTGCCAGTAGTATAGCCCTAGACTCTGAGCTGTTTTTT. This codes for CASSIALDSELFF.

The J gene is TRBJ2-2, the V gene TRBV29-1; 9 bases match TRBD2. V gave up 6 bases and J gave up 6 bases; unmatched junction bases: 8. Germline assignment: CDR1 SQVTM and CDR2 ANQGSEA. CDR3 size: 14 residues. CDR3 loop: CSVVAGGLPGELFF. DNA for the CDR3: TGCAGCGTGGTGGCGGGAGGGCTGCCCGGGGAGCTGTTTTTT.